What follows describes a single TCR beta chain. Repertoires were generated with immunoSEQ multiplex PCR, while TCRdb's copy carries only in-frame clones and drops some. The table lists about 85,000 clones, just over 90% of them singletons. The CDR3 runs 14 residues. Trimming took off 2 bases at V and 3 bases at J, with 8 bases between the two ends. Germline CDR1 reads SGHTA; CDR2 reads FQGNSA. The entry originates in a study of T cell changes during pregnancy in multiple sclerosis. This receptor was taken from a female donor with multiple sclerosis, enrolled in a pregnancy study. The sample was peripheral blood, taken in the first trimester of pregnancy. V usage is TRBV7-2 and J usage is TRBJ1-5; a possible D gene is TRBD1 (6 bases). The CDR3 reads CASSLLGANQPQHF. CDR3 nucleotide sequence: TGTGCCAGCAGCTTATTGGGGGCCAATCAGCCCCAGCATTTT.